This note documents a single TCR beta chain sequence. This sample is part of a study of T-cell memory formation after mild COVID-19. The overall study: Most TCR clusters belonged to a single donor.

TCRdb itself ran the 5' RACE reads through MiXCR, one entry per CDR3 protein. The table lists a few hundred thousand distinct CDR3 sequences, 25% to 30% of them singletons. What was sequenced was PBMCs or a T cell subset sorted from them (not recorded which). This TCR derives from an adult woman who had mild COVID-19 (a few samples of this study predate the infection). Cell type and time point are not known.

CDR3 residues: CASSPIGGSAYNEQFF. In DNA form, the CDR3 reads TGTGCCAGCAGCCCCATAGGCGGGAGTGCCTACAATGAGCAGTTCTTC. V and J are TRBV12-3 or TRBV12-4 and TRBJ2-1; 7 positions agree with TRBD2. The CDR3 has 16 residues. The V and J ends lost 6 bases and 2 bases, in that order; junction bases with no gene match: 10.